A selection of T cell receptor beta chains follows, all from one sample in a study of chronic HIV infection and antiretroviral therapy. TCRdb analysed the 5' RACE reads with MiXCR anew, one entry per CDR3 protein. In the table there are 39,000 or so distinct CDR3 sequences, roughly 7.6% of which are singletons. The material sequenced was peripheral blood. Receptors were obtained from an adult who had HIV and had not received antiretroviral therapy, or was an uninfected healthy control (not recorded which). Both conserved end residues are part of each CDR3. Fields, in order: D gene, V gene, clone size, J gene, CDR3 protein, CDR3 DNA. D genes are given only for firm matches. Size tells how often a clone was seen (once, few, many) or the class of an expanded clone, and some rows leave it out.

.	TRBV28	.	TRBJ1-4	CASSPSLGEKLFF	TGTGCCAGCAGTCCCTCCTTGGGCGAAAAACTGTTTTTT
.	TRBV29-1	.	TRBJ1-2	CSVETADGYTF	TGCAGCGTTGAGACGGCCGATGGCTACACCTTC
TRBD2	TRBV15	.	TRBJ2-1	CATSSLIRTSGYNEQFF	TGTGCCACCAGCAGCCTCATTCGGACTAGCGGGTACAATGAGCAGTTCTTC
TRBD1	TRBV7-2	.	TRBJ2-4	CASSSGQTAKNIQYF	TGTGCCAGCAGCTCGGGACAGACAGCCAAAAACATTCAGTACTTC
.	TRBV29-1	.	TRBJ2-5	CSVDSVQETQYF	TGCAGCGTAGACAGCGTCCAAGAGACCCAGTACTTC
.	TRBV7-2	.	TRBJ2-3	CASSRGSADTQYF	TGTGCCAGCAGCCGCGGAAGTGCAGATACGCAGTATTTT
.	TRBV29-1	many	TRBJ2-7	CSVEEAGGSYEQYF	TGCAGCGTTGAAGAGGCAGGGGGGTCCTACGAGCAGTACTTC
TRBD1	TRBV11-3	few	TRBJ2-1	CASSLLCGQGTDEQFF	TGTGCCAGCAGCTTACTCTGTGGACAGGGCACCGATGAGCAGTTCTTC
.	TRBV28	few	TRBJ2-1	CASSPWSGAAYNEQFF	TGTGCCAGCAGTCCCTGGTCGGGAGCTGCCTACAATGAGCAGTTCTTC
.	TRBV18	many	TRBJ1-4	CASSPSGGARNEKLFF	TGTGCCAGCTCACCCAGCGGGGGAGCTCGTAATGAAAAACTGTTTTTT
.	TRBV28	few	TRBJ1-4	CASRTPGRSEKLFF	TGTGCCAGCAGGACGCCGGGACGCAGTGAAAAACTGTTTTTT
.	TRBV27	many	TRBJ2-7	CASSLTGRGYEQYF	TGTGCCAGCAGTTTGACAGGGAGGGGCTACGAGCAGTACTTC
.	TRBV28	.	TRBJ1-5	CATAVNTGDQPQHF	TGTGCCACCGCAGTCAACACCGGGGATCAGCCCCAGCATTTT
.	TRBV28	few	TRBJ2-6	CASTLTSSGANVLTF	TGTGCCAGCACCCTGACCTCCTCTGGGGCCAACGTCCTGACTTTC
.	TRBV28	.	TRBJ2-3	CASGKGPKSTDTQYF	TGTGCCAGCGGTAAAGGCCCCAAAAGCACAGATACGCAGTATTTT
.	TRBV7-2	.	TRBJ2-4	CASSLGLENIQYF	TGTGCCAGCAGCCTGGGACTCGAAAACATTCAGTACTTC
TRBD1	TRBV7-2	few	TRBJ2-1	CASSQTGNEQFF	TGTGCCAGCAGCCAGACAGGGAATGAGCAGTTCTTC
.	TRBV29-1	few	TRBJ2-3	CSVEAFQADTQYF	TGCAGCGTTGAAGCTTTCCAAGCGGATACGCAGTATTTT
TRBD1	TRBV3-1	many	TRBJ1-5	CASSHGDRRQPQHF	TGTGCCAGCAGCCATGGGGACAGGCGTCAGCCCCAGCATTTT
TRBD1	TRBV29-1	few	TRBJ1-2	CSVEDEDRGDGYTF	TGCAGCGTTGAAGATGAGGACAGGGGGGATGGCTACACCTTC
TRBD1	TRBV20-1	.	TRBJ1-1	CSAARDRGWNTEAFF	TGCAGTGCTGCCCGGGACAGGGGGTGGAACACTGAAGCTTTCTTT
.	TRBV27	.	TRBJ1-1	CASSLTRDTEAFF	TGTGCCAGCAGTTTAACCAGAGACACTGAAGCTTTCTTT
.	TRBV20-1	.	TRBJ2-7	CSARGIEQYF	TGCAGTGCCAGAGGAATCGAGCAGTACTTC
.	TRBV7-8	.	TRBJ1-2	CASSLEAGAGYTF	TGTGCCAGCAGCTTAGAGGCCGGGGCCGGCTACACCTTC
.	TRBV5-1	.	TRBJ1-4	CASSRGAAELFF	TGCGCCAGCAGCAGGGGCGCCGCGGAACTGTTTTTT
.	TRBV5-6	.	TRBJ1-1	CASSLVVNTEAFF	TGTGCCAGCAGCTTGGTTGTGAACACTGAAGCTTTCTTT
TRBD1	TRBV28	.	TRBJ2-7	CASHRDSSYEQYF	TGTGCCAGCCACCGGGACAGTTCCTACGAGCAGTACTTC
.	TRBV27	few	TRBJ2-7	CASRKGTHLSEQYF	TGTGCCAGCAGGAAGGGGACTCACCTCTCCGAGCAGTACTTC
.	TRBV9	many	TRBJ2-3	CASSVSMTHTDTQYF	TGTGCCAGCAGCGTTTCGATGACACACACAGATACGCAGTATTTT
.	TRBV28	few	TRBJ2-6	CASRAVNSGANVLTF	TGTGCCAGCAGAGCCGTAAACTCTGGGGCCAACGTCCTGACTTTC
.	TRBV28	few	TRBJ1-4	CASSLWTNNEKLFF	TGTGCCAGCAGTTTGTGGACCAATAATGAAAAACTGTTTTTT
.	TRBV28	.	TRBJ2-5	CASRKGLGSLQETQYF	TGTGCCAGCAGGAAAGGACTGGGATCCCTCCAAGAGACCCAGTACTTC
TRBD1	TRBV24-1	few	TRBJ2-1	CATSDWYPGQGYNEQFF	TGTGCCACCAGTGATTGGTATCCGGGACAGGGATACAATGAGCAGTTCTTC
.	TRBV28	many	TRBJ2-6	CASSSSQSGSGANVLTF	TGTGCCAGCAGTTCCAGCCAATCGGGGTCTGGGGCCAACGTCCTGACTTTC
.	TRBV29-1	.	TRBJ2-7	CSVEAGRYEQYF	TGCAGCGTTGAGGCAGGTCGATACGAGCAGTACTTC
.	TRBV29-1	few	TRBJ2-1	CSVYNDGGRFF	TGCAGCGTTTATAATGACGGAGGTCGGTTCTTC
TRBD2	TRBV28	.	TRBJ2-3	CASSGYLAGSTDTQYF	TGTGCCAGCAGTGGCTACTTAGCGGGAAGCACAGATACGCAGTATTTT
.	TRBV4-1	few	TRBJ1-5	CASSHPQGSQPQHF	TGCGCCAGCAGCCACCCGCAGGGTTCCCAGCCCCAGCATTTT
TRBD1	TRBV20-1	.	TRBJ1-5	CSAQGQFNQPQHF	TGCAGTGCGCAGGGACAGTTCAATCAGCCCCAGCATTTT
.	TRBV28	.	TRBJ2-5	CASTYSTGTGTQYF	TGTGCCAGCACTTACTCAACAGGGACCGGGACCCAGTACTTC
TRBD1	TRBV7-6	many	TRBJ1-1	CASSLGQGRTEAFF	TGTGCCAGCAGCTTAGGACAGGGTCGGACTGAAGCTTTCTTT
.	TRBV15	many	TRBJ1-5	CATSRVARNSNQPQHF	TGTGCCACCAGCAGAGTTGCAAGGAATAGCAATCAGCCCCAGCATTTT
.	TRBV28	many	TRBJ1-5	CASDDRSNQPQHF	TGTGCCAGCGATGACAGGAGCAATCAGCCCCAGCATTTT
.	TRBV6-5	many	TRBJ2-1	CASSYRRYNEQFF	TGTGCCAGCAGTTATCGACGGTACAATGAGCAGTTCTTC
.	TRBV9	few	TRBJ2-7	CASSLRDVDEQYF	TGTGCCAGCAGCCTAAGGGACGTCGACGAGCAGTACTTC
TRBD1	TRBV29-1	many	TRBJ1-2	CSVVGDRPYGYTF	TGCAGCGTTGTAGGGGACAGGCCCTATGGCTACACCTTC
.	TRBV12-3/TRBV12-4	few	TRBJ1-2	CASSLGRGYTF	TGTGCCAGCAGTTTAGGAAGGGGCTACACCTTC
.	TRBV23-1	many	TRBJ2-7	CASSQYRTWIYEQYF	TGCGCCAGCAGTCAGTACAGGACATGGATCTACGAGCAGTACTTC
.	TRBV4-2	few	TRBJ1-1	CASSQTLNTEAFF	TGTGCCAGCAGCCAAACCTTGAACACTGAAGCTTTCTTT
.	TRBV20-1	many	TRBJ2-1	CSARFRQSSYNEQFF	TGCAGTGCTAGGTTCCGACAGAGCTCCTACAATGAGCAGTTCTTC
.	TRBV7-3	few	TRBJ1-6	CASSLRNRNSPLHF	TGTGCCAGCAGCTTACGGAACAGGAACTCACCCCTCCACTTT
.	TRBV12-3/TRBV12-4	.	TRBJ2-5	CASSLPLDRQETQYF	TGTGCCAGCAGTTTACCGCTTGACCGGCAAGAGACCCAGTACTTC
TRBD2	TRBV28	many	TRBJ2-5	CASHQIAGGPRETQYF	TGTGCCAGCCATCAGATAGCGGGAGGGCCGAGAGAGACCCAGTACTTC